This is a list of T cell receptor beta chains from one sample in a study of T cells after yellow fever vaccination. Using its own MiXCR run on the 5' RACE reads, TCRdb lists one record per CDR3 protein. Of about 430,000 distinct CDR3 sequences listed, approximately 19% are singletons. The sample consisted of PBMCs, taken before the yellow fever booster vaccination. The receptors stem from a man younger than 30 who received the YFV17D yellow fever vaccine. The conserved cysteine and the conserved F or W are not part of the CDR3 here. The D gene is left open where the match is weak.

J | D | V | CDR3
TRBJ2-2 | TRBD2 | TRBV12-3/TRBV12-4 | ASSPPFGGAGTGELF
TRBJ2-7 | TRBD1 | TRBV5-1 | ASRGQDFYEQY
TRBJ2-1 | - | TRBV4-3 | ASRKWDGSSEQF
TRBJ2-3 | TRBD2 | TRBV10-1 | ASSSGGASPDTQY
TRBJ1-5 | - | TRBV18 | ASSPVSSLHNQPQH
TRBJ2-5 | - | TRBV18 | ASSPRNGGTETQY
TRBJ2-2 | TRBD2 | TRBV5-1 | ASSPVGGLNTGELF
TRBJ2-7 | - | TRBV7-2 | ASRGPLSSYEQY
TRBJ2-7 | - | TRBV4-1 | ASSQDGGYEQY
TRBJ1-4 | - | TRBV20-1 | SARDYLNDEKLF
TRBJ2-2 | TRBD1 | TRBV29-1 | SVEDETGQGTGELF
TRBJ2-1 | - | TRBV6-2/TRBV6-3 | ASSYRFEQF
TRBJ1-1 | TRBD1 | TRBV7-2 | ASSFTGATEAF
TRBJ1-2 | TRBD1 | TRBV3-1 | ASSHEQGSFYGYT
TRBJ2-1 | TRBD2 | TRBV3-1 | ASSQVIAGGILNEQF
TRBJ2-3 | TRBD2 | TRBV6-5 | ASSLRSGGGDTQY
TRBJ2-1 | TRBD2 | TRBV3-1 | ASSPWERGDNEQF
TRBJ2-5 | - | TRBV5-1 | ASSVQETQY
TRBJ2-5 | TRBD2 | TRBV7-2 | ASSLASSGGQETQY
TRBJ1-2 | - | TRBV6-2/TRBV6-3 | ASRSRDFT
TRBJ2-5 | TRBD2 | TRBV5-5 | ASSERLAGGPFFSETQY
TRBJ2-7 | TRBD1 | TRBV20-1 | SASSDRPGIGEQY